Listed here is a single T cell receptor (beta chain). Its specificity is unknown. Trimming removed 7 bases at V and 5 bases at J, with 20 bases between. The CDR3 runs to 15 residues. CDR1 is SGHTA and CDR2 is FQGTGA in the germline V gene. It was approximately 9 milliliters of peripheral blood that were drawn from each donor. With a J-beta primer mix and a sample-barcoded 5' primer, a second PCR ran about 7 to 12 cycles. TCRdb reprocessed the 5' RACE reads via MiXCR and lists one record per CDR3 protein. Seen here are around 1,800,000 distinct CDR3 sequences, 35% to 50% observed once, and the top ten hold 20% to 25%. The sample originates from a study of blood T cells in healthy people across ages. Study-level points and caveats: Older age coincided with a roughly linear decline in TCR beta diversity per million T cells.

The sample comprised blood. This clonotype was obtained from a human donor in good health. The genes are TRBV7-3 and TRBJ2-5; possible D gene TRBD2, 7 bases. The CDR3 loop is CASKRGGYPRETQYF. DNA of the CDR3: TGTGCCAGCAAGAGGGGGGGCTACCCCAGGGAGACCCAGTACTTC.